This T cell receptor (beta chain) stems from a study of T cell changes during pregnancy in multiple sclerosis (dated by TCRdb to about 2019). For context, the study as a whole: In women with multiple sclerosis, the researchers looked at how the T cell repertoire shifted as pregnancy progressed.

Comments on this clone: Its antigen remains unidentified. Base-call qualities are not available, and no considerably larger clone is one nucleotide away.

Libraries came from the immunoSEQ multiplex PCR assay. The table comes from immuneACCESS by way of TCRdb, which keeps in-frame sequences with V and J called. Part of the clones is missing from these tables; in studies checked, under half for an unresolved V gene and the rest for unknown reasons. Recorded for this sample are around 80,000 clones; 94% of them occurred a single time. The leading ten clones occupy about 1% of the sample. This sample comprised peripheral blood, obtained in the second trimester of pregnancy. This clonotype was obtained from a female donor in good health, enrolled as a control in a pregnancy study.

The DNA sequence is given as TGTGCCAGCAGCCGGAGGGCTCGAGATGGCTACACCTTC. It specifies CASSRRARDGYTF. In this chain, TRBV6-5 is recombined with TRBJ1-2, with an unclear D gene assignment. The CDR3 covers 13 residues, taking in both the cysteine and the phenylalanine. The entry retains the CDR3 DNA only, 39 bases that are in frame from base 1. CDR1 MNHEY and CDR2 SVGAGI are derived from the germline V gene. At the junction V is shortened by 6 bases and J by 6 bases, with 14 bases in between.